The present T cell receptor (beta chain) was sequenced within a study of OX40 agonist ivuxolimab in advanced cancers. Study-level background: Melanoma, hepatocellular carcinoma, head and neck or renal cell cancer occurred in dose-escalation patients. Partial responses occurred in three patients (one hepatocellular carcinoma, two cutaneous melanoma).

As concerns this clone: Its antigen is undetermined.

Only in-frame clones appear in the TCRdb table, and some are missing; sequencing was by immunoSEQ multiplex PCR. In the table there are tens of thousands of clones, about 90% of which are singletons. CDR1 is MDHEN, CDR2 SYDVKM, per germline. Trimming removed 6 bases from V and 0 bases from J, with 15 bases in between. The CDR3 consists of 17 residues. Findings of the study overall: People who partly responded at 0.1-3.0 mg/kg had some of the least clonal expansion seen.

This clonotype was sampled from an adult with an advanced solid tumor such as melanoma, head and neck, liver or kidney cancer. The chain couples TRBV28 to TRBJ1-6; D gene unclear. Source: CD4+ or CD8+ T cells sorted from blood, taken in a trial of the OX40 agonist ivuxolimab. CDR3 sequence: CASSTTFSSSYNSPLHF. The CDR3 nucleotides are TGTGCCAGCAGCACAACCTTTTCGAGCTCCTATAATTCACCCCTCCACTTT.